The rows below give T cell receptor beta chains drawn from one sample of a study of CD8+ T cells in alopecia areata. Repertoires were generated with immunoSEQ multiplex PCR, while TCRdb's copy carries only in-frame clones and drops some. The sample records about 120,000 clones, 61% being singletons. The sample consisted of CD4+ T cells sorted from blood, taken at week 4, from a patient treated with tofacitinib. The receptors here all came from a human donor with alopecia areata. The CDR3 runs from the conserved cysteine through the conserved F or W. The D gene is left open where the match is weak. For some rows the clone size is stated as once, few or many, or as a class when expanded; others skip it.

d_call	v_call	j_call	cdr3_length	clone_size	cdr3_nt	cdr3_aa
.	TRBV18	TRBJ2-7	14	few	TGTGCCAGCTCCAAGGGCAGGGGAACCTACGAGCAGTACTTC	CASSKGRGTYEQYF
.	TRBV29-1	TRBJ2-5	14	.	TGCAGCGCCCGCGCTAGGACGGCAGAAGGGACCCAGTACTTC	CSARARTAEGTQYF
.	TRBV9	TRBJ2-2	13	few	TGTGCCAGCAGCGTAAAGGGCGGCGGGGAGCTGTTTTTT	CASSVKGGGELFF
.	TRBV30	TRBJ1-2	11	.	TGTGCCTGGAGTTTGTCCTATGGCTACACCTTC	CAWSLSYGYTF
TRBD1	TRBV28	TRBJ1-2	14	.	TGTGCCAGCAGTTCGGGGGACAGTAACTATGGCTACACCTTC	CASSSGDSNYGYTF
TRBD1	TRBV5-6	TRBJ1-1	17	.	TGTGCCAGCAGCTTGGGTCCACAGGGGGCGGACTACACTGAAGCTTTCTTT	CASSLGPQGADYTEAFF
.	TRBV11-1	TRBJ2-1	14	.	TGTGCCAGCAGCCCATCGGAATTTCGGAATGAGCAGTTCTTC	CASSPSEFRNEQFF
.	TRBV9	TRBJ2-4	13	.	TGTGCCAGCAGCGAGGACCCGAGGGGCATTCAGTACTTC	CASSEDPRGIQYF
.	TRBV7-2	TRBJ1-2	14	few	TGTGCCAGCAGCTTCTCGGGGCAAGTCTATGGCTACACCTTC	CASSFSGQVYGYTF
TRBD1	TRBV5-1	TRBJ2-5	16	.	TGCGCCAGCAGCTTCGGCAGGGGGTTAAGGGAAGAGACCCAGTACTTC	CASSFGRGLREETQYF
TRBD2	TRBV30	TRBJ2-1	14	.	TGTGCCTGGATAAGCGGGAGGGGTGACAATGAGCAGTTCTTC	CAWISGRGDNEQFF
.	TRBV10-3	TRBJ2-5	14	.	TGTGCCATCAGTGAGTCGACGGGGGCAGAGACCCAGTACTTC	CAISESTGAETQYF
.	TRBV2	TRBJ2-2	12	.	TGTGCCAGCAGTGAAGATGCCGGGGAGCTGTTTTTT	CASSEDAGELFF
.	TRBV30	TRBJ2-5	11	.	TGTGCCTGGAGCAACTCTGAGACCCAGTACTTC	CAWSNSETQYF
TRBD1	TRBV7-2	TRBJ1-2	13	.	TGTGCCAGCAGTTACAGGGGGCGCGGTGGCTACACCTTC	CASSYRGRGGYTF
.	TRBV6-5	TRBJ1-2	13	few	TGTGCCAGCAGTTATATCTGGGGAGAGGGCTACACCTTC	CASSYIWGEGYTF
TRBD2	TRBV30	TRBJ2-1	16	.	TGTGCCTGGAGCCCCCACTGGACTAGTAGGAGCAATGAGCAGTTCTTC	CAWSPHWTSRSNEQFF
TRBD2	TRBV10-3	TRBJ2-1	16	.	TGTGCCATCAGGACGGCTAGCGGGGGGTATAACAATGAGCAGTTCTTC	CAIRTASGGYNNEQFF
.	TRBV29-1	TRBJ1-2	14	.	TGCAGCGTTGAAGATAGGGGCAGAAGGAACGGCTACACCTTC	CSVEDRGRRNGYTF
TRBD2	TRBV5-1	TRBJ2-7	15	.	TGCGCCAGCAGCATAAAGGCTAGCGGTCCCTACGAGCAGTACTTC	CASSIKASGPYEQYF
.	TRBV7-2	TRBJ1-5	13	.	TGTGCCAGCAGCCCGTTTACAAATCAGCCCCAGCATTTT	CASSPFTNQPQHF
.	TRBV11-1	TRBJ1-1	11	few	TGTGCCAGCAGCACACGGGATGAAGCTTTCTTT	CASSTRDEAFF
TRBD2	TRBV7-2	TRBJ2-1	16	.	TGTGCCAGCAGCTTTACAGCGGGGAGCTCCTACAATGAGCAGTTCTTC	CASSFTAGSSYNEQFF
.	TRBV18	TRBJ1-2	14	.	TGTGCCAGCTCACCATCCCTTGACAGGCGGGGCTACACCTTC	CASSPSLDRRGYTF
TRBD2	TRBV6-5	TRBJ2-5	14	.	TGTGCCAGCAGCTCCCCGCGAGCGGGGGAGACCCAGTACTTC	CASSSPRAGETQYF
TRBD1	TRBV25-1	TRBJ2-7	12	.	TGTGCCAGCAGTGGACAGGGGTACGAGCAGTACTTC	CASSGQGYEQYF
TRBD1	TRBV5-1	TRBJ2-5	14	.	TGCGCCAGCAGTCCGGGACAGGGTCAGGAGACCCAGTACTTC	CASSPGQGQETQYF
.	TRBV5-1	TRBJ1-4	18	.	TGCGCCAGCAGCCCCCGCATCTCTACCGGGACGGGAAATGAAAAACTGTTTTTT	CASSPRISTGTGNEKLFF
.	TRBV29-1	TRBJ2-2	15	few	TGCAGCGTTGAACGAGGGGCTTCGAACACCGGGGAGCTGTTTTTT	CSVERGASNTGELFF
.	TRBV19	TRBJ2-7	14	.	TGTGCCAGTAGTCAGGACGGGGATCCCTACGAGCAGTACTTC	CASSQDGDPYEQYF
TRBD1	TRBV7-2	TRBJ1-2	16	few	TGTGCCAGCAGCCCTCGGGGGACAGGGGCCCTCTATGGCTACACCTTC	CASSPRGTGALYGYTF
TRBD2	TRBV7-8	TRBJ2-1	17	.	TGTGCCAGCAGCTTAGTAGCAGCGGGAGGGTCTCGGAATGAGCAGTTCTTC	CASSLVAAGGSRNEQFF
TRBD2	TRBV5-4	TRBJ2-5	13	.	TGTGCCAGCAGCTCCGGGACTAAAGAGACCCAGTACTTC	CASSSGTKETQYF
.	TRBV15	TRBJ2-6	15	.	TGTGCCACCAGCGACCGTGCCTCTGGGGCCAACGTCCTGACTTTC	CATSDRASGANVLTF